The rows below give T cell receptor beta chains drawn from one sample of a study of OX40 agonist ivuxolimab in advanced cancers. Libraries were prepared by immunoSEQ multiplex PCR; TCRdb keeps only in-frame clonotypes and omits some of them. The sample shows about 79,000 clones, about 88% of them seen only once. The source was CD4+ or CD8+ T cells sorted from blood, collected in a trial of the OX40 agonist ivuxolimab. These receptors were obtained from an adult with an advanced solid tumor such as melanoma, head and neck, liver or kidney cancer. Both conserved end residues are trimmed from each CDR3. Each record gives: V gene, clone size, D gene, CDR3 protein. A D gene is named only where the DNA matches it firmly. A row's size may be missing; if present it is once, few, many or a size class.

v_call: TRBV20-1
clone_size: few
d_call: NA
cdr3_aa: SARGLVGQY

v_call: TRBV4-1
clone_size: NA
d_call: NA
cdr3_aa: ASSQLGETQY

v_call: TRBV19
clone_size: NA
d_call: NA
cdr3_aa: ASKEGGPSYNEQF

v_call: TRBV30
clone_size: NA
d_call: TRBD1
cdr3_aa: AWRIKGTGGYT

v_call: TRBV27
clone_size: once
d_call: NA
cdr3_aa: ASSRVDVPNYGYT

v_call: TRBV2
clone_size: few
d_call: TRBD1
cdr3_aa: ASTWSQGAYEQY

v_call: TRBV28
clone_size: NA
d_call: NA
cdr3_aa: ASQSVGENSPLH

v_call: TRBV2
clone_size: NA
d_call: NA
cdr3_aa: ASSDSGPQPQH

v_call: TRBV13
clone_size: once
d_call: NA
cdr3_aa: ASSLERNTEAF

v_call: TRBV7-3
clone_size: NA
d_call: TRBD1
cdr3_aa: ASSRDRAGSSEQF

v_call: TRBV5-1
clone_size: NA
d_call: NA
cdr3_aa: ASSLDSSYNEQF

v_call: TRBV19
clone_size: once
d_call: NA
cdr3_aa: ASNQRSESSYEQY

v_call: TRBV6-5
clone_size: once
d_call: NA
cdr3_aa: ASSLGGQAGETQY

v_call: TRBV19
clone_size: NA
d_call: NA
cdr3_aa: ASSRLALGSNQPQH

v_call: TRBV7-9
clone_size: NA
d_call: TRBD1
cdr3_aa: ASSKGQSSYEQY

v_call: TRBV19
clone_size: NA
d_call: NA
cdr3_aa: ASSNEAGTLETQY

v_call: TRBV28
clone_size: NA
d_call: TRBD2
cdr3_aa: ASTPGLAGTGELF

v_call: TRBV6-5
clone_size: NA
d_call: NA
cdr3_aa: ATRTELNTGELF

v_call: TRBV2
clone_size: NA
d_call: NA
cdr3_aa: ASSEGPESGYT

v_call: TRBV6-4
clone_size: NA
d_call: TRBD1
cdr3_aa: ASSATGEVNQPQH

v_call: TRBV18
clone_size: NA
d_call: TRBD1
cdr3_aa: ASSLRDRYNEQF

v_call: TRBV18
clone_size: NA
d_call: TRBD1
cdr3_aa: ASSPGQGDEQF

v_call: TRBV29-1
clone_size: NA
d_call: NA
cdr3_aa: SVEGSLETQY

v_call: TRBV5-1
clone_size: NA
d_call: NA
cdr3_aa: ASTNPGGSYEQY

v_call: TRBV6-1
clone_size: NA
d_call: TRBD1
cdr3_aa: ASSPGQGAWGYT

v_call: TRBV19
clone_size: NA
d_call: TRBD2
cdr3_aa: ASSTHHTGTSGRTDTQY

v_call: TRBV14
clone_size: NA
d_call: TRBD2
cdr3_aa: ASSLSGSRY

v_call: TRBV2
clone_size: NA
d_call: NA
cdr3_aa: ASSGRTRGTDTQY

v_call: TRBV4-2
clone_size: NA
d_call: NA
cdr3_aa: ASSDDPSSYEQY

v_call: TRBV4-1
clone_size: NA
d_call: NA
cdr3_aa: ASSRQEEGTQY

v_call: TRBV18
clone_size: NA
d_call: NA
cdr3_aa: ASSPLITTEFNTGELF

v_call: TRBV27
clone_size: few
d_call: NA
cdr3_aa: ASSGYNEQF

v_call: TRBV19
clone_size: NA
d_call: NA
cdr3_aa: ASSGARSTDTQY

v_call: TRBV7-3
clone_size: NA
d_call: TRBD2
cdr3_aa: ASSPRAGGPYSEQF

v_call: TRBV28
clone_size: NA
d_call: NA
cdr3_aa: ASSTTVGSGQPQH

v_call: TRBV15
clone_size: NA
d_call: NA
cdr3_aa: ATSRGWTNYGYT

v_call: TRBV27
clone_size: NA
d_call: NA
cdr3_aa: ASSLYPAVSPLH

v_call: TRBV28
clone_size: NA
d_call: TRBD2
cdr3_aa: ASSLPGTSGTDTQY

v_call: TRBV11-1
clone_size: NA
d_call: NA
cdr3_aa: ASSQGTVSGANVLT

v_call: TRBV6-6
clone_size: NA
d_call: NA
cdr3_aa: ASSYRDQPDYEQY

v_call: TRBV5-8
clone_size: NA
d_call: NA
cdr3_aa: ASSLGTVYQETQY

v_call: TRBV19
clone_size: NA
d_call: NA
cdr3_aa: ASRVGDTQY

v_call: TRBV30
clone_size: once
d_call: NA
cdr3_aa: AWGGASGVTDTQY

v_call: TRBV10-3
clone_size: NA
d_call: TRBD1
cdr3_aa: AIRGQAQGYEQY

v_call: TRBV15
clone_size: NA
d_call: TRBD1
cdr3_aa: ATGKQGPYEQY

v_call: TRBV7-2
clone_size: NA
d_call: NA
cdr3_aa: ASRGGGSTNEQF

v_call: TRBV28
clone_size: NA
d_call: NA
cdr3_aa: ASSPPARGETQY

v_call: TRBV18
clone_size: NA
d_call: TRBD2
cdr3_aa: ASSPREGSIGELF

v_call: TRBV5-5
clone_size: NA
d_call: NA
cdr3_aa: ASSLSGGIIEAF

v_call: TRBV5-1
clone_size: once
d_call: NA
cdr3_aa: ASSASAGPDTQY

v_call: TRBV15
clone_size: NA
d_call: TRBD1
cdr3_aa: ATSRPGQTYEQY

v_call: TRBV7-3
clone_size: NA
d_call: NA
cdr3_aa: ASSLGYGGTQY

v_call: TRBV28
clone_size: NA
d_call: NA
cdr3_aa: ATWRASYGYT

v_call: TRBV11-2
clone_size: NA
d_call: TRBD1
cdr3_aa: ASSDGQGPDTQY

v_call: TRBV11-2
clone_size: NA
d_call: TRBD2
cdr3_aa: ASSLGTSGRYEQF

v_call: TRBV10-3
clone_size: NA
d_call: TRBD1
cdr3_aa: AISETGTGYNSPLH

v_call: TRBV28
clone_size: NA
d_call: NA
cdr3_aa: ASSLGDRYTEAF

v_call: TRBV11-3
clone_size: once
d_call: TRBD2
cdr3_aa: ASSLESSGTNEQF

v_call: TRBV6-5
clone_size: NA
d_call: NA
cdr3_aa: ASGKSPLTYEQY

v_call: TRBV7-8
clone_size: NA
d_call: TRBD1
cdr3_aa: ASSLGAGRGDQPQH